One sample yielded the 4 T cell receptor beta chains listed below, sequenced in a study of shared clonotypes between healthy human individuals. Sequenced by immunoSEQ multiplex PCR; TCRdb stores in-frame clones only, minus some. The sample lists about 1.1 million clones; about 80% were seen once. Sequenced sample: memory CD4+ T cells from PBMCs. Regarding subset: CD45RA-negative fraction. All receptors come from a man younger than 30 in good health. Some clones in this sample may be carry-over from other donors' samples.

The CDR3: CASSIAWGQPQHF. The CDR3 DNA reads TGTGCCAGTAGTATCGCCTGGGGTCAGCCCCAGCATTTT. The J gene is TRBJ1-5, the V gene TRBV19; D remains ambiguous. V gave up 3 bases and J gave up 6 bases, with 9 bases separating them. The CDR3 length is 13 residues. Looked up from germline, CDR1 is LNHDA and CDR2 is SQIVND (reference sequence).

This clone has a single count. This CDR3 is CASSLDPGRTYTDTQYF. CDR3 bases: TGCGCCAGCAGCTTGGACCCGGGACGGACATACACAGATACGCAGTATTTT. The chain joins TRBV5-1 to TRBJ2-3; D assignment may be TRBD1 or TRBD2 (5 bases each). V gave up 0 bases and J gave up 2 bases, with 16 bases separating them. Germline V CDR1 and CDR2: SGHRS, YFSETQ. The CDR3 has 17 residues.

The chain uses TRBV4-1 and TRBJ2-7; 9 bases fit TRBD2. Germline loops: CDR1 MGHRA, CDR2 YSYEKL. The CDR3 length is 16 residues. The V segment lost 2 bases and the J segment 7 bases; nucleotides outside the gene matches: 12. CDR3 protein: CASSQSMAGGPREQYF. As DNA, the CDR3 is TGCGCCAGCAGCCAATCGATGGCGGGAGGGCCTCGAGAGCAGTACTTC.

DNA of the CDR3: TGCGCCAGCAGCTTGGAGGACGGAAAAGCTTTCTTT. Protein: CASSLEDGKAFF. The chain is built from TRBV5-1 and TRBJ1-1; D call uncertain. Germline V CDR1 and CDR2: SGHRS, YFSETQ. The CDR3 extends over 12 amino acids. V was trimmed by 0 bases and J by 9 bases, leaving 9 bases between them.